This TCR beta chain is drawn from a study of cytomegalovirus exposure and HLA in healthy donors. The CDR3 consists of 12 residues. The V gene lost 6 bases and the J gene lost 6 bases, with 10 bases spanning the gap. Germline lookup yields CDR1 SEHNR and CDR2 FQNEAQ (reference sequence). Worth noting for this clone: The antigen remains unidentified.

In the PCR, 60 Vbeta and 13 Jbeta primers were used. Data came from immunoSEQ multiplex PCR; TCRdb stores just in-frame clones and leaves some out. The repertoire consists of about 190,000 clones, with more than 70% occurring once and the leading ten covering over 4%. Findings and limits, study-wide: Clonal expansion, a later analysis showed, was greater in HLA-associated TCR beta chains than in equally common others.

The source is a man aged 25-45 years in good health and CMV-seropositive. Sequencing was done on a sample of PBMCs. The V and J genes are TRBV7-9 and TRBJ2-3; D is uncertain. In DNA form, the CDR3 reads TGTGCCAGCAGAGAGGCCCTGGATACGCAGTATTTT. Its translation is CASREALDTQYF.